This T cell receptor beta chain was retrieved from a study of T-cell memory formation after mild COVID-19. TCR alpha and TCR beta cDNA libraries carrying sample barcodes and UMIs were produced by 5'RACE using constant-segment primers. TCRdb itself ran the 5' RACE reads through MiXCR, one entry per CDR3 protein. Of under 350,000 distinct CDR3 sequences in the sample, around 16% were seen once. This clonotype has a handful of counts. V was clipped by 2 bases and J by 5 bases; unmatched bases: 5. CDR3 length: 15 residues. CDR1 is SGHRS and CDR2 is YFSETQ in the germline V gene. The material sequenced was PBMCs or a T cell subset sorted from them (not recorded which). The V gene is TRBV5-1, the J gene TRBJ2-2, with 8 positions matching TRBD2. The receptor's source is a young man who had mild COVID-19 (a few samples of this study predate the infection). Cell type and time point are not known. The CDR3 DNA reads TGCGCCAGCAGCTTCGGGGGGGCCGAGACCGGGGAGCTGTTTTTT. Translated, it gives CASSFGGAETGELFF.